These T cell receptor beta chains were read from a single sample in a study of OX40 agonist ivuxolimab in advanced cancers. Sequencing used immunoSEQ multiplex PCR; TCRdb keeps in-frame clones, though not all of them. The sample lists roughly 20,000 clones, around 87% occurring once. The source material was CD4+ or CD8+ T cells sorted from blood, sampled in a trial of the OX40 agonist ivuxolimab. Every receptor here comes from an adult with an advanced solid tumor such as melanoma, head and neck, liver or kidney cancer. The CDR3 runs from the conserved cysteine through the conserved F or W. A D gene is named only where the DNA matches it firmly.

v_call: TRBV6-6; d_call: NA; cdr3_aa: CASSYSGDHQNIQYF
v_call: TRBV7-8; d_call: TRBD2; cdr3_aa: CASSATSGGRTSTDTQYF
v_call: TRBV5-1; d_call: NA; cdr3_aa: CASSLLGNTGELFF
v_call: TRBV2; d_call: NA; cdr3_aa: CASTGYYGYTF
v_call: TRBV10-3; d_call: NA; cdr3_aa: CAISESGPGVQGYTF
v_call: TRBV12-5; d_call: NA; cdr3_aa: CASGLVLAGEYNEQFF
v_call: TRBV30; d_call: NA; cdr3_aa: CAWSEGIRHYGYTF
v_call: TRBV2; d_call: NA; cdr3_aa: CASSDDRLNTEAFF
v_call: TRBV4-2; d_call: TRBD1; cdr3_aa: CASSQGETGGEKLFF
v_call: TRBV9; d_call: NA; cdr3_aa: CASSHYGGHDNEQFF
v_call: TRBV5-6; d_call: TRBD2; cdr3_aa: CASSRVRGGGQFF
v_call: TRBV23-1; d_call: NA; cdr3_aa: CASSQFPGDNQETQYF
v_call: TRBV18; d_call: NA; cdr3_aa: CASSPDREDDEQYF
v_call: TRBV7-2; d_call: TRBD2; cdr3_aa: CASSYPSGGPQNIQYF
v_call: TRBV7-9; d_call: NA; cdr3_aa: CAGSPLHF
v_call: TRBV6-5; d_call: NA; cdr3_aa: CASSYGDGYTF
v_call: TRBV6-1; d_call: NA; cdr3_aa: CATVYNSYEQYF
v_call: TRBV6-5; d_call: NA; cdr3_aa: CASSPQGSGNYGYTF
v_call: TRBV7-9; d_call: NA; cdr3_aa: CASSLLTGPSTDTQYF
v_call: TRBV6-5; d_call: NA; cdr3_aa: CASSYLGDTQYF
v_call: TRBV2; d_call: TRBD1; cdr3_aa: CASLRDRGLSSGNTIYF
v_call: TRBV7-9; d_call: NA; cdr3_aa: CASSLTYRDEQYF
v_call: TRBV4-3; d_call: NA; cdr3_aa: CASSQDWETASYEQYF
v_call: TRBV4-2; d_call: TRBD1; cdr3_aa: CASSQLGTAADTEAFF
v_call: TRBV2; d_call: TRBD2; cdr3_aa: CASSEERGINHEQYF
v_call: TRBV25-1; d_call: NA; cdr3_aa: CASSEYMGFNTEAFF
v_call: TRBV5-1; d_call: TRBD2; cdr3_aa: CASSPGTSGGYEQYF
v_call: TRBV7-8; d_call: NA; cdr3_aa: CASSLAIKGETQYF
v_call: TRBV27; d_call: NA; cdr3_aa: CASSLKGMNYGYTF
v_call: TRBV5-4; d_call: TRBD1; cdr3_aa: CASSLEGQGSYNEQFF
v_call: TRBV9; d_call: TRBD1; cdr3_aa: CASSLGTGGNEQFF
v_call: TRBV7-8; d_call: TRBD2; cdr3_aa: CASSSPNSGAYEQYF
v_call: TRBV18; d_call: TRBD1; cdr3_aa: CASSPMDRERYF
v_call: TRBV30; d_call: TRBD2; cdr3_aa: CAWNAGGGEQYF
v_call: TRBV7-9; d_call: NA; cdr3_aa: CASSLLEDLPQGNYGYTF
v_call: TRBV19; d_call: TRBD1; cdr3_aa: CASSIFGTGLNEQYF
v_call: TRBV11-2; d_call: TRBD1; cdr3_aa: CASSLERQGRLTNEKLFF
v_call: TRBV4-1; d_call: NA; cdr3_aa: CASSQATGVGNQPQHF
v_call: TRBV25-1; d_call: NA; cdr3_aa: CASSEYNREVPYEQFF
v_call: TRBV5-1; d_call: NA; cdr3_aa: CASSLERLNEKLFF
v_call: TRBV27; d_call: NA; cdr3_aa: CASSLLGDEQYF
v_call: TRBV27; d_call: NA; cdr3_aa: CASSPHWTAQETQYF
v_call: TRBV5-6; d_call: NA; cdr3_aa: CASSPSITALNIQYF
v_call: TRBV9; d_call: NA; cdr3_aa: CASSVSSNTEAFF
v_call: TRBV7-3; d_call: NA; cdr3_aa: CASSSSPPGNTIYF
v_call: TRBV19; d_call: NA; cdr3_aa: CASSIEDTEVFF
v_call: TRBV6-7; d_call: TRBD1; cdr3_aa: CASSYSGTGTSYNEQFF
v_call: TRBV5-1; d_call: TRBD1; cdr3_aa: CASSETQGARGYTF
v_call: TRBV19; d_call: NA; cdr3_aa: CASSIDGDIPNYGYTF
v_call: TRBV7-9; d_call: NA; cdr3_aa: CASSQTENTEAFF
v_call: TRBV5-1; d_call: TRBD1; cdr3_aa: CASSLAQGTRTEAFF
v_call: TRBV29-1; d_call: NA; cdr3_aa: CSVLGPAEGYTF
v_call: TRBV6-1; d_call: TRBD2; cdr3_aa: CASSEFLAGGQETQYF